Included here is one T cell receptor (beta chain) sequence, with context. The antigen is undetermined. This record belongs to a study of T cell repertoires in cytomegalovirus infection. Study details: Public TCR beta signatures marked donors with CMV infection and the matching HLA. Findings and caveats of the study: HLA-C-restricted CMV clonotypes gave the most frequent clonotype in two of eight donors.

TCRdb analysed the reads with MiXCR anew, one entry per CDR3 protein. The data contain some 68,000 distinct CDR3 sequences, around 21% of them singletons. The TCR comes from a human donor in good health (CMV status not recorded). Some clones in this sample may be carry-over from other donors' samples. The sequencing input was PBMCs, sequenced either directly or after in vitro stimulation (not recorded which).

CDR3 sequence reads: CATSDSLRGSADTQYF. CDR3 coding DNA: TGTGCCACCAGTGATTCTCTTCGGGGGTCGGCAGATACGCAGTATTTT. The V call is TRBV24-1, the J call TRBJ2-3, with D possibly TRBD2 on 6 matching bases. Germline CDR1 is KGHDR and CDR2 is SFDVKD. Between the trimmed V and J ends, which lost 2 bases and 4 bases, there was a span of 15 bases. There are 16 residues in the CDR3.